This T cell receptor beta chain appears in the sequencing data of a study of technical replicates of blood from a handful of donors. TCRdb keeps only in-frame clones here, not all; method: immunoSEQ multiplex PCR. Seen here are tens of thousands of clones, approximately 96% observed once, and the top ten hold approximately 0.2%. This clone was counted once. V was clipped by 3 bases and J by 6 bases; unmatched bases: 4. Germline assignment: CDR1 SNHLY and CDR2 FYNNEI. The CDR3 consists of 14 residues. This receptor was taken from a human donor in good health. This chain connects TRBV2 to TRBJ1-5, with TRBD1 identical over 8 bases. Material: T cells isolated from PBMCs. Written as DNA, the CDR3 is TGTGCCAGCAGTGATGGACAGGGACTTCAGCCCCAGCATTTT. Translation: CASSDGQGLQPQHF.